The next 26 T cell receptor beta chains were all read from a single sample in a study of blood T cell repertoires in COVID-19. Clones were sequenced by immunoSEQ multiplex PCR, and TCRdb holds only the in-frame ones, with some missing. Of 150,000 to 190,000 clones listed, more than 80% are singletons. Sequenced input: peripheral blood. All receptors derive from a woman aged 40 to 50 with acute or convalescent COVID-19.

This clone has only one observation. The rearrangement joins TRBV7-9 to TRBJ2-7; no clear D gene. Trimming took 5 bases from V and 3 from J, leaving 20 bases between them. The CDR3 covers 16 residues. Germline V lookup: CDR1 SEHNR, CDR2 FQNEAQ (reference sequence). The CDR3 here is CASSSFESPTLYEQYF. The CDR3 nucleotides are TGTGCCAGCAGCAGCTTTGAATCGCCAACCCTCTACGAGCAGTACTTC.

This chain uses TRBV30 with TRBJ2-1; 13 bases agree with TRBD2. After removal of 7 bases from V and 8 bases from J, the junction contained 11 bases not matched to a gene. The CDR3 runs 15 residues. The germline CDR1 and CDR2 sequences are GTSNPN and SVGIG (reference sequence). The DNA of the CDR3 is TGTGCCTTGACCTCATGGACTAGCGGGAGTGATGAGCAGTTCTTC. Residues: CALTSWTSGSDEQFF.

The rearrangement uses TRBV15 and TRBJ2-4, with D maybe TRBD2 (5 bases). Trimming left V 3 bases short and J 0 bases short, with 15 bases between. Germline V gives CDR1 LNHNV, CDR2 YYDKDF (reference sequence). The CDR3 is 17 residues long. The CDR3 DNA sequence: TGTGCCACCAGCAGGGGAGTTTCCCGAGTAGCCAAAAACATTCAGTACTTC. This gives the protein CATSRGVSRVAKNIQYF.

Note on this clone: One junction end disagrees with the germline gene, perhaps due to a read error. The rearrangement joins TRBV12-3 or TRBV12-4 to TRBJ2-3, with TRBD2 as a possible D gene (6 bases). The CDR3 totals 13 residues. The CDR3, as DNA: TGTGCCAGCAGTACAGAACTAGCTACGTCAAGTCGTTTC. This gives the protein CASSTELATSSRF.

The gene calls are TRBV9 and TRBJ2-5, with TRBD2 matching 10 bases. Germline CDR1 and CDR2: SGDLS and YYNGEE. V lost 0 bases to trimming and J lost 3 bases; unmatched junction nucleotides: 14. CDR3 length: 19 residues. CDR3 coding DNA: TGTGCCAGCAGCGTAGAATCCGGTCGGCGTGGACTAGCGGAAGAGACCCAGTACTTC. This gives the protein CASSVESGRRGLAEETQYF.

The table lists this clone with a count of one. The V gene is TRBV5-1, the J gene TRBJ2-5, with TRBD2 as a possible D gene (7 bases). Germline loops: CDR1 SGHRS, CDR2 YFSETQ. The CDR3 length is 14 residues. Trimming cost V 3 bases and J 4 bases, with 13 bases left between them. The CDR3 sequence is CASSSGGLRETQYF. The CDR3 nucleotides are TGCGCCAGCAGCTCCGGGGGGCTGAGAGAGACCCAGTACTTC.

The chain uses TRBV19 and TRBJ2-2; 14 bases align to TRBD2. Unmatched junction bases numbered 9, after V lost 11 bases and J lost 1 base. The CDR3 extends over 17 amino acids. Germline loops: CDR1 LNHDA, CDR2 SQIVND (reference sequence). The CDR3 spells CAAKGLAGEGNTGELFF. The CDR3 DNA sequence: TGTGCCGCTAAGGGACTAGCGGGAGAAGGGAACACCGGGGAGCTGTTTTTT.

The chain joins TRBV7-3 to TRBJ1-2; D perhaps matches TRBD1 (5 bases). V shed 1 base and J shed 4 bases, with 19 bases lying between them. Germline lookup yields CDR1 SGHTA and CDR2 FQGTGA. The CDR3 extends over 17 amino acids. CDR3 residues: CASSLSVEAGRLYGYTF. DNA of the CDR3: TGTGCCAGCAGCTTAAGTGTTGAGGCAGGGCGGCTCTATGGCTACACCTTC.

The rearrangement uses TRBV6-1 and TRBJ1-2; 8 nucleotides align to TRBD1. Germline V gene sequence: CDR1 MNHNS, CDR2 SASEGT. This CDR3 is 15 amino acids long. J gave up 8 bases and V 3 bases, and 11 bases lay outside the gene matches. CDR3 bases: TGTGCCAGCAGTGACAGGACAGGGACTTCGGGCGGCTACACCTTC. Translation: CASSDRTGTSGGYTF.

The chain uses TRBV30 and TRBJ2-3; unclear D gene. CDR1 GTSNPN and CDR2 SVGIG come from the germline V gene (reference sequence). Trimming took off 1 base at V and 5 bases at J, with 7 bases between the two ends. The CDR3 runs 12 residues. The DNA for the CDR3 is TGTGCCTGGAGTGCGACGGGAGATACGCAGTATTTT. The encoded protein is CAWSATGDTQYF.

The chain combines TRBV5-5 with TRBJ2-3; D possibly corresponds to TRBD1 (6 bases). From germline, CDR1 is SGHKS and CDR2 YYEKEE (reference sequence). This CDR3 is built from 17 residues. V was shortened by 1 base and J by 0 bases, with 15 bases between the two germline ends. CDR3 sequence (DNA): TGTGCCAGCAGCTTGAGGGCTCGGCAGGGGAGCACAGATACGCAGTATTTT. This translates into CASSLRARQGSTDTQYF.

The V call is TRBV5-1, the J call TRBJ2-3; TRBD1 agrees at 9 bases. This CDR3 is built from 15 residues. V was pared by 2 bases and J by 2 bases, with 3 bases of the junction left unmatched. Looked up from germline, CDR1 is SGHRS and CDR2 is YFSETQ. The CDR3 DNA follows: TGCGCCAGCAGCTTCGGACAGGGGATCACAGATACGCAGTATTTT. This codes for CASSFGQGITDTQYF.

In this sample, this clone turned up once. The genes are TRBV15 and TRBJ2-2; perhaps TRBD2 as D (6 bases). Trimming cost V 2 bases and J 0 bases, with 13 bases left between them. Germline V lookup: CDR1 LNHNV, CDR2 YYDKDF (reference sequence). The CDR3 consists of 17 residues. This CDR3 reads CATSRPERRANTGELFF. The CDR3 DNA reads TGTGCCACCAGCAGACCCGAGAGGAGGGCGAACACCGGGGAGCTGTTTTTT.

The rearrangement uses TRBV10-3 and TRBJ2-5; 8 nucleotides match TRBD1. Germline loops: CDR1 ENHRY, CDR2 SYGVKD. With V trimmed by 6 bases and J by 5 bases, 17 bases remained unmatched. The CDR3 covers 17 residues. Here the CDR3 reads CAIRPGTGGAPGETQYF. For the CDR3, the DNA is TGTGCCATCAGGCCCGGGACAGGAGGGGCCCCGGGGGAGACCCAGTACTTC.

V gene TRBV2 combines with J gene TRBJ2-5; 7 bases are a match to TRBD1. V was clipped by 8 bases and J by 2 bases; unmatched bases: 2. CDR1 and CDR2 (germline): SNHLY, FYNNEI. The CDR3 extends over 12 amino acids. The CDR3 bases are TGTGCCAGCGACAGGGTTCAAGAGACCCAGTACTTC. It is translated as CASDRVQETQYF. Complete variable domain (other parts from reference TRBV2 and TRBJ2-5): EPEVTQTPSHQVTQMGQEVILRCVPISNHLYFYWYRQILGQKVEFLVSFYNNEISEKSEIFDDQFSVERPDGSNFTLKIRSTKLEDSAMYFCASDRVQETQYFGPGTRLLVL.

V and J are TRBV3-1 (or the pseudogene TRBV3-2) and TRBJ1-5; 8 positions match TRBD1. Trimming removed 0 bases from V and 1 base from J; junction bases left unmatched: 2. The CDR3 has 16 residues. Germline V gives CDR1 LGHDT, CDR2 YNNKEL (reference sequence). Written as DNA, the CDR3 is TGTGCCAGCAGCCAAGATCAGGGGGCGAGCAATCAGCCCCAGCATTTT. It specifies CASSQDQGASNQPQHF.

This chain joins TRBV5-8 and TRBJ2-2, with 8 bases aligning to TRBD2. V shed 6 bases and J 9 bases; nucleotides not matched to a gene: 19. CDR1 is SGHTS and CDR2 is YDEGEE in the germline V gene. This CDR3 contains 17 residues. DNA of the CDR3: TGTGCCAGCACCATTACCGGGGGGGGAACACGGTCAAGGGAGCTGTTTTTT. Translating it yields CASTITGGGTRSRELFF.

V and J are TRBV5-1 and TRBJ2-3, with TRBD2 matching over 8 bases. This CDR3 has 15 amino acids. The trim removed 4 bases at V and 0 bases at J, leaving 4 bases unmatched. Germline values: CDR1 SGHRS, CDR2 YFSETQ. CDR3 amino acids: CASSGAGASTDTQYF. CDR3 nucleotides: TGCGCCAGCAGCGGAGCGGGGGCGAGCACAGATACGCAGTATTTT.

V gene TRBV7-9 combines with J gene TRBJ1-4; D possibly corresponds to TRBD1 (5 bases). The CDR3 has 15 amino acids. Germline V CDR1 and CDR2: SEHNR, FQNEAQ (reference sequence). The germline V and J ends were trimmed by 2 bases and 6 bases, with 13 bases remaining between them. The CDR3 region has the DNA TGTGCCAGCAGCTTAAAGTTGGAACAGGATGAAAAACTGTTTTTT. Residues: CASSLKLEQDEKLFF.

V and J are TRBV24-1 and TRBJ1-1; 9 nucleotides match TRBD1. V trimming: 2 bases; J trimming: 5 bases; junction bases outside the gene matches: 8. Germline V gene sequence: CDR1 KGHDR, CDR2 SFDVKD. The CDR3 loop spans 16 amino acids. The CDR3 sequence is CATSDSSTGGYTEAFF. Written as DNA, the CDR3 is TGTGCCACCAGTGATTCCTCGACAGGGGGGTATACTGAAGCTTTCTTT.

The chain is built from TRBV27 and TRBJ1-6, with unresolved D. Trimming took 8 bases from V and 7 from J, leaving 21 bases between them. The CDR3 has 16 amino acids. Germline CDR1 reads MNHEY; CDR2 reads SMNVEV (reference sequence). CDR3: CASGTNAGLGNSPLHF. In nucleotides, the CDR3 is TGTGCCAGCGGTACGAACGCGGGCTTGGGGAATTCACCCCTCCACTTT.

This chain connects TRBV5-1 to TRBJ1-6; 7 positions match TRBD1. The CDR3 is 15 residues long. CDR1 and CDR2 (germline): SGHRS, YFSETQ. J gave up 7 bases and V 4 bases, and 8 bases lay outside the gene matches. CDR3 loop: CASSASTGNNSPLHF. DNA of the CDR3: TGCGCCAGCAGCGCATCGACAGGGAACAATTCACCCCTCCACTTT.

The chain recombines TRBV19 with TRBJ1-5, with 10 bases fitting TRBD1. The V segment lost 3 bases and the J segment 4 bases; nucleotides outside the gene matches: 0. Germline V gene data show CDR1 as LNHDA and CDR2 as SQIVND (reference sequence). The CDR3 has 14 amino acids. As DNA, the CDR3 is TGTGCCAGTAGTATGGGACAGGGGAATCAGCCCCAGCATTTT. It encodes CASSMGQGNQPQHF.

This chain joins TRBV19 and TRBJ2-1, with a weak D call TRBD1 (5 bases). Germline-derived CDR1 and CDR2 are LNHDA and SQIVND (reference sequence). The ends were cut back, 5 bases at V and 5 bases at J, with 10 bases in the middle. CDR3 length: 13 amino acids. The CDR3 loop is CASSSGQNNEQFF. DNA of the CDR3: TGTGCCAGTAGTTCAGGACAAAACAATGAGCAGTTCTTC.

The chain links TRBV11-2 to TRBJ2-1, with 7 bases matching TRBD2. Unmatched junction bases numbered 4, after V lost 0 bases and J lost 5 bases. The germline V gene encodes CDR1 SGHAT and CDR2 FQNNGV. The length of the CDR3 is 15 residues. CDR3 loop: CASSLDPTSDNEQFF. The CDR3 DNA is TGTGCCAGCAGCTTAGATCCTACTAGCGACAATGAGCAGTTCTTC.

The CDR3 loop is CATSDPTTIAGRSDTQYF. For the CDR3, the DNA is TGTGCCACCAGTGACCCCACCACGATAGCGGGACGTTCAGATACGCAGTATTTT. The chain joins TRBV24-1 to TRBJ2-3, with 8 bases aligning to TRBD2. The CDR3 loop spans 18 amino acids. With V trimmed by 4 bases and J by 4 bases, 15 bases remained unmatched. Germline V CDR1 and CDR2: KGHDR, SFDVKD.